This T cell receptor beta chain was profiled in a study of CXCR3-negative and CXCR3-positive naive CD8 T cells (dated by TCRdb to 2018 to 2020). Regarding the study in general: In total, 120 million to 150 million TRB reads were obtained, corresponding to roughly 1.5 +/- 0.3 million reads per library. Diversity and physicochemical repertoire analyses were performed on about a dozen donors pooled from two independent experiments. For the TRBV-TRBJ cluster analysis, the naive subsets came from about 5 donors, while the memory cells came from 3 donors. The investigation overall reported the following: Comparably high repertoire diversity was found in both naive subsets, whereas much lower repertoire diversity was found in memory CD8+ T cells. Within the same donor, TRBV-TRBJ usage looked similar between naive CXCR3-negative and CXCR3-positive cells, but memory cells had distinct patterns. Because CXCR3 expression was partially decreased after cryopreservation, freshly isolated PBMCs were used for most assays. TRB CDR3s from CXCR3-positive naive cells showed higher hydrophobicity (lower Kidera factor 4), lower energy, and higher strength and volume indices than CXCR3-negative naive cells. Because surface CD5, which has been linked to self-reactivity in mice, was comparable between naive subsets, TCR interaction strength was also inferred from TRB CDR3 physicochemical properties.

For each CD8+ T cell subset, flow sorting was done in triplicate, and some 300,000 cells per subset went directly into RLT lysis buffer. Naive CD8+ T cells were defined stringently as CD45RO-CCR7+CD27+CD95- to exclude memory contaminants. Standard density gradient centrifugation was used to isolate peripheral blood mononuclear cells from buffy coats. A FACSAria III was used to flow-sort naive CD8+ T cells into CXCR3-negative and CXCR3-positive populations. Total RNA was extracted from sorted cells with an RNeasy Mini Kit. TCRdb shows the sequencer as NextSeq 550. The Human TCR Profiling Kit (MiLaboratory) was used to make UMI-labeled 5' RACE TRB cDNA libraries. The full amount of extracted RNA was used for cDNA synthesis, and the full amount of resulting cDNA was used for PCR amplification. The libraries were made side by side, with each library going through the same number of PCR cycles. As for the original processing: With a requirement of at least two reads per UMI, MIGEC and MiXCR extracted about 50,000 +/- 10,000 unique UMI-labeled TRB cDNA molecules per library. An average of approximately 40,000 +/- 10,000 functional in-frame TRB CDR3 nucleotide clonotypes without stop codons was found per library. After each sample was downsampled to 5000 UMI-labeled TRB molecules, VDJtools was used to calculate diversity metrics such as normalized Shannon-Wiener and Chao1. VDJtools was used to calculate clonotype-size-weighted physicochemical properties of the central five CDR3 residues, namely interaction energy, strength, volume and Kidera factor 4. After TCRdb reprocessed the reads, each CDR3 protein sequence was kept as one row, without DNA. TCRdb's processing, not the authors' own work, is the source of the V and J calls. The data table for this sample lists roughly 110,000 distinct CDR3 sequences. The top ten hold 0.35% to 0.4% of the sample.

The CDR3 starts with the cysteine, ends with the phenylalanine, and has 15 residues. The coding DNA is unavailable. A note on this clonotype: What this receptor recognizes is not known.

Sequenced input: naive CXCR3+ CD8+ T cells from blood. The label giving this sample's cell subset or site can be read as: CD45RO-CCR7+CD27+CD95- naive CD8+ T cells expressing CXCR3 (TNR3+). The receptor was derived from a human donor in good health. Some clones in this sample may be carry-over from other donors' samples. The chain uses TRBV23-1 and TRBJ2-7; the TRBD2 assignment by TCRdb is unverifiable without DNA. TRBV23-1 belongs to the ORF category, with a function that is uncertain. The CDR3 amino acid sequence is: CASSQSVKGDCEQYF.